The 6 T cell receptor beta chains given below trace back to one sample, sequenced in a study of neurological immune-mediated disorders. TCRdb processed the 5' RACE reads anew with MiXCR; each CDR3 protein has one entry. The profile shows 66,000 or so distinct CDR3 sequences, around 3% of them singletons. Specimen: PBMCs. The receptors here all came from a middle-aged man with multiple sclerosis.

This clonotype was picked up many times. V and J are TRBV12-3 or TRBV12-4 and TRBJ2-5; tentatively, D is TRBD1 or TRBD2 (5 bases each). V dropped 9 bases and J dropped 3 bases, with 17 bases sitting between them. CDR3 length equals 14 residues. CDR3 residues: CASSQLLGEETQYF. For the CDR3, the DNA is TGTGCCAGTTCGCAGTTACTAGGGGAAGAGACCCAGTACTTC.

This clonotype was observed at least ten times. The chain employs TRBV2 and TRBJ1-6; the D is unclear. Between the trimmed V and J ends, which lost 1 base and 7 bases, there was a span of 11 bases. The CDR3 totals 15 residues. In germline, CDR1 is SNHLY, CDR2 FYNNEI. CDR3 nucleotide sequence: TGTGCCAGCAGTGAAGACTTAGCGGGGAATTCACCCCTCCACTTT. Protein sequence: CASSEDLAGNSPLHF.

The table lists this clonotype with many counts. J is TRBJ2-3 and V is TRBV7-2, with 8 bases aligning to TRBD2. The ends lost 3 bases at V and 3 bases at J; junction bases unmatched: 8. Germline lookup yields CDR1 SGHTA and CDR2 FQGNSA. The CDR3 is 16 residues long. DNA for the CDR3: TGTGCCAGCAGCTTTAGCGGGGCTGGGGGGACAGATACGCAGTATTTT. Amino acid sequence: CASSFSGAGGTDTQYF.

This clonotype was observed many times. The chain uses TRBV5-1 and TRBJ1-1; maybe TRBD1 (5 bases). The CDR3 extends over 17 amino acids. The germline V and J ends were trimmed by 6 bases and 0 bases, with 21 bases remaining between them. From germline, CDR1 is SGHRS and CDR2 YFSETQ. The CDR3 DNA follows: TGCGCCAGCATGTACGGGGGAAGGCAGACCGTGAACACTGAAGCTTTCTTT. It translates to CASMYGGRQTVNTEAFF.

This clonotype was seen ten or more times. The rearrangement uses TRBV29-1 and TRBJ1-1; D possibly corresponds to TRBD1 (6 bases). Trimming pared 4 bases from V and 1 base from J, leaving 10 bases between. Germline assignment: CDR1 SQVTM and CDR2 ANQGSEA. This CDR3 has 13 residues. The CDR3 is CSVVGQPNTEAFF. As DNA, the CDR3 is TGCAGCGTTGTAGGACAGCCGAACACTGAAGCTTTCTTT.

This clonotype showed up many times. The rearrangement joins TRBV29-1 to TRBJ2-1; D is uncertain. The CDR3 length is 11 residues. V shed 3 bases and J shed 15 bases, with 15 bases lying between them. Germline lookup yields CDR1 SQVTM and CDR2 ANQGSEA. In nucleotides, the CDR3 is TGCAGCGTTGACACCACCTCTTTACTGTTCTTC. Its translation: CSVDTTSLLFF.